This T cell receptor (beta chain) was sequenced for a study of T cell repertoires in cytomegalovirus infection. Study as a whole: Indicated by public TCR beta signatures were CMV infection and matching HLA type. Study outcomes and limitations: CMV-specific HLA-C-restricted TCR beta clonotypes dominated the ex vivo response.

Concerning this clonotype: Its antigen is not known.

TCRdb analysed the reads with MiXCR anew, one entry per CDR3 protein. The table has 200,000 to 300,000 distinct CDR3 sequences, around 15% seen once; the top ten hold 8.8%. V lost 6 bases, J lost 0 bases, and 21 bases lay in between. Germline values: CDR1 DFQATT, CDR2 SNEGSKA (reference sequence). The CDR3 runs to 16 residues. The sample consisted of PBMCs. This clonotype was obtained from a human donor in good health (CMV status not recorded). Some clones in this sample may be carry-over from other donors' samples. The J gene is TRBJ2-7, the V gene TRBV20-1, with D perhaps matching TRBD1 or TRBD2 (5 bases each). The CDR3 bases are TGCAGTGCGAACGCACCAGGGACCTTCAACTCCTACGAGCAGTACTTC. This encodes CSANAPGTFNSYEQYF.